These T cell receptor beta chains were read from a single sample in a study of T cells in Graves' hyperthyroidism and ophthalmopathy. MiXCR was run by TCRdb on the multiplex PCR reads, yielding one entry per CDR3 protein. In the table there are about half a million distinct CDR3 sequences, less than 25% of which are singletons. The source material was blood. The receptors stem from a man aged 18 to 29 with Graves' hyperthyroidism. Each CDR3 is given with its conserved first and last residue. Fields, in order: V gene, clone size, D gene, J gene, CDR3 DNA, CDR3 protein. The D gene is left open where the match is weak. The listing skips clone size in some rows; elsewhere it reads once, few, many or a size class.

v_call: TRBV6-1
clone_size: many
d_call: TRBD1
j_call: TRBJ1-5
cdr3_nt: TGTGCCAGCAGTGTAGACAGGGGGAGCAATCAGCCCCAGCATTTT
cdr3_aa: CASSVDRGSNQPQHF

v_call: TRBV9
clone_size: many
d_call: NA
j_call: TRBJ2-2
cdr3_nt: TGTGCCAGCAGCGTAGGTGCCAGTTACACCGGGGAGCTGTTTTTT
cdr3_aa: CASSVGASYTGELFF

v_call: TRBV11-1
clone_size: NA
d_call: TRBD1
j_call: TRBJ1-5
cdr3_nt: TGTGCCAGCAGCCATTCGCGAGGGGGCGGCAATCAGCCCCAGCATTTT
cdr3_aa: CASSHSRGGGNQPQHF

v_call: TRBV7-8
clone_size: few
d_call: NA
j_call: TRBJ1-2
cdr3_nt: TGTGCCAGCAGCATGACTGCGACTCTTAACTATGGCTACACCTTC
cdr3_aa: CASSMTATLNYGYTF

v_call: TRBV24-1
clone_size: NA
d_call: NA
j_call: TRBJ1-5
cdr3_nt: TGTGCCACCAGTGTTGTCAGGGAGTGTAGCAATCAGCCCCAGCATTTT
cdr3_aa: CATSVVRECSNQPQHF

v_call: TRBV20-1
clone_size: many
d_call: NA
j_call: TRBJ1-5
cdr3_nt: TGCAGTGCGGGGGATCAGCCCCAGCATTTT
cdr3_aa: CSAGDQPQHF

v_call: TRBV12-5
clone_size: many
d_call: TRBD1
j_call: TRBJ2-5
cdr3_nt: TGTGCTAGTGGTCAGGACAGGGTAGAGACCCAGTACTTC
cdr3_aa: CASGQDRVETQYF

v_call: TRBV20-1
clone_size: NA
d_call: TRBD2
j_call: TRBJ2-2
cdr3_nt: TGCAGTGCTAGAGGGGAGGGCACCGGGGAGCTGTTTTTT
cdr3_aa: CSARGEGTGELFF

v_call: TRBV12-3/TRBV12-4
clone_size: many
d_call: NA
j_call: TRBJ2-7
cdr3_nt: TGTGCCAGCAGTTCTCGGGCGGCCTCCTACGAGCAGTACTTC
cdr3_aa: CASSSRAASYEQYF

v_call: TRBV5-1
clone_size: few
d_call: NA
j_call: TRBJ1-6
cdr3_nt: TGCGCCAGCAGCTTGGGTCCCTGGAGGACGGACGTTGTGGGATCACCCCTCCACTTT
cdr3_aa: CASSLGPWRTDVVGSPLHF

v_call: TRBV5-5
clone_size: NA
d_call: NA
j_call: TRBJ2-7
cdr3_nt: TGTGCCAGCAGCGCAATGAGATCCTACTACGAGCAGTACTTC
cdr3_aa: CASSAMRSYYEQYF

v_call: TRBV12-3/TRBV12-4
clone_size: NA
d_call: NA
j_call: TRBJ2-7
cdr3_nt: TGTGCCAGCAGGCCGTACGCCTCCTACGAGCAGTACTTC
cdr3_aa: CASRPYASYEQYF

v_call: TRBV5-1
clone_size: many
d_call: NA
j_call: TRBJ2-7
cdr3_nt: TGCGCCAGCACCCCCGGGGAAAACTACGAGCAGTACTTC
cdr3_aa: CASTPGENYEQYF

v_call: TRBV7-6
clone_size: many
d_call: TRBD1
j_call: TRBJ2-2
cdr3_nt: TGTGCCAGCAGACCGGGACAGGGATACACCGGGGAGCTGTTTTTT
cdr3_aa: CASRPGQGYTGELFF

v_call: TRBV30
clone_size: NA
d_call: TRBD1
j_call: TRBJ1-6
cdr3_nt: TGTGCCTGGAGTCTCCCGGACAGGAGTAATTCACCCCTCCACTTT
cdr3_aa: CAWSLPDRSNSPLHF

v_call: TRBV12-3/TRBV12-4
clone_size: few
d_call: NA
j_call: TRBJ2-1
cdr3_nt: TGTGCCAGCAGCTTCACAGGAGGGTATAATGAGCAGTTCTTC
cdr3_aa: CASSFTGGYNEQFF

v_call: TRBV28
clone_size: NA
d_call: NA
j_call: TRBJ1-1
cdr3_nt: TGTGCCAGCAGTTTTCTTCTAGGGGAGAACACTGAAGCTTTCTTT
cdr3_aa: CASSFLLGENTEAFF

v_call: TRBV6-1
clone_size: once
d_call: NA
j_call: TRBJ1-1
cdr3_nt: TGTGCCAGCACCCGAAGGTCGGGACAACCGAACACTGAAGCTTTCTTT
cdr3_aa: CASTRRSGQPNTEAFF

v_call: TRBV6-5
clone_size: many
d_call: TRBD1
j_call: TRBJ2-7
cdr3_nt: TGTGCCAGCAGTTCTACAGGGGAATTGCGGTACGAGCAGTACTTC
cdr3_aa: CASSSTGELRYEQYF

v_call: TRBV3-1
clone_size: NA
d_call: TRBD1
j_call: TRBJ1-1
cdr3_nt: TGTGCCAGCAGCCAGTACAGGGGGCGCGAAAATACTGAAGCTTTCTTT
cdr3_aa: CASSQYRGRENTEAFF

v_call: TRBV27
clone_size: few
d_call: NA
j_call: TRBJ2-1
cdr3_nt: TGTGCCAGCAGCTTACTAGGGGTGGATGAGCAGTTCTTC
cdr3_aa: CASSLLGVDEQFF

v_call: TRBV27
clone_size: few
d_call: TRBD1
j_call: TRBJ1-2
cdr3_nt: TGTGCCAGCAGTTTAGTTGGGCAGGGGGCTACTGGCTACACCTTC
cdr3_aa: CASSLVGQGATGYTF

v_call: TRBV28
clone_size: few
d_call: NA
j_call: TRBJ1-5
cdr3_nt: TGTGCCACCTCACCCAATCAGCCCCAGCATTTT
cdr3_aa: CATSPNQPQHF

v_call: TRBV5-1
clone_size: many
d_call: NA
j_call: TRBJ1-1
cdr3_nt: TGCGCCAGCGGACCCGGGGAAGCTATGAACACTGAAGCTTTCTTT
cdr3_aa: CASGPGEAMNTEAFF

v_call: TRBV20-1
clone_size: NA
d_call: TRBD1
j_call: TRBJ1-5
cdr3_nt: TGCAGTGCTAGAGGATGGGACAGCTATCTCGGCGTAGCTCAGCCCCAGCATTTT
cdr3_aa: CSARGWDSYLGVAQPQHF

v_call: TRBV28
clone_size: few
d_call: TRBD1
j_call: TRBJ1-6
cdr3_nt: TGTGCCAGCAGCCCGGGACAGATCGATTCACCCCTCCACTTT
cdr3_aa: CASSPGQIDSPLHF

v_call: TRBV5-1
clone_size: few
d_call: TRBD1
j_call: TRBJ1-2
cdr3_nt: TGCGCCAGCAGACCTCTTCTCGGGCAGGGGGCGCGTGGCTACACCTTC
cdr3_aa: CASRPLLGQGARGYTF

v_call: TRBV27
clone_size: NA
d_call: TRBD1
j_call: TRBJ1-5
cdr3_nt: TGTGCCAGCAGCCTTACAGGGGATTTTCAGCCCCAGCATTTT
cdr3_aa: CASSLTGDFQPQHF

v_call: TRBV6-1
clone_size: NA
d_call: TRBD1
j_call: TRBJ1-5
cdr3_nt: TGTGCCAGCAGTGGAGTGGGACAGAGCAATCAGCCCCAGCATTTT
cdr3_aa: CASSGVGQSNQPQHF

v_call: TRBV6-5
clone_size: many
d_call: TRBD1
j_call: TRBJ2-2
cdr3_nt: TGTGCCAGCAGTTTGGCCGGGACAGGGGGCTCCGGGGAGCTGTTTTTT
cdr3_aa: CASSLAGTGGSGELFF

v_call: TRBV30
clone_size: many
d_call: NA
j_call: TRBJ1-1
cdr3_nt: TGTGCCTGGGGGAGGGCCGAAGCTTTCTTT
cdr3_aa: CAWGRAEAFF

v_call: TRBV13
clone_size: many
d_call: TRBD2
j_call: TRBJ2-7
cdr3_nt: TGTGCCAGCAGCAGCGGGGGGGACGAGCAGTACTTC
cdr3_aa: CASSSGGDEQYF

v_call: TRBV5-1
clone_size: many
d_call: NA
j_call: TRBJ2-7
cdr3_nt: TGCGCCAGCAGCTTGGCCCCGGGGGCCTACGAGCAGTACTTC
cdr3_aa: CASSLAPGAYEQYF

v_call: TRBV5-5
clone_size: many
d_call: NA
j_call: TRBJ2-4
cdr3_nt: TGTGCCAGCAGCTTGAACGGACTAGCCAAAAACATTCAGTACTTC
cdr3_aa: CASSLNGLAKNIQYF

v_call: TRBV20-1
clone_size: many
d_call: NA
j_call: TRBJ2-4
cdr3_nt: TGCAGTGCTAGTGGGGGGCAGGGAGGTACGGCCAAAAACATTCAGTACTTC
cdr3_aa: CSASGGQGGTAKNIQYF

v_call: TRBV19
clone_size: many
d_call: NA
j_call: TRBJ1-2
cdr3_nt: TGTGCCAGTAGTATGGGGGACTACGCTGGCTACACCTTC
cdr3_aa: CASSMGDYAGYTF

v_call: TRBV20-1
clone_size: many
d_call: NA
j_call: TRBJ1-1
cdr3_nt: TGCAGTGCTAGGGGACCAGAAAGGGACACTGAAGCTTTCTTT
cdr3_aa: CSARGPERDTEAFF

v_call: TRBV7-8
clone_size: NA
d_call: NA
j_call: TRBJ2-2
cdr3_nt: TGTGCCAGCAGCCCAGCGGACGGAACCGGGGAGCTGTTTTTT
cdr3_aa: CASSPADGTGELFF

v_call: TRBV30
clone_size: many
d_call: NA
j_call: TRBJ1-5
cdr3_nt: TGTGCCTGGAGTGTAAGGCAGCGCAATCAGCCCCAGCATTTT
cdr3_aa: CAWSVRQRNQPQHF

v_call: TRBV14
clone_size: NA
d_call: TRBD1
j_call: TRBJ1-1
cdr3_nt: TGTGCCAGCAGCCATACCGGACAGGGGAAGACTGAAGCTTTCTTT
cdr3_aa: CASSHTGQGKTEAFF

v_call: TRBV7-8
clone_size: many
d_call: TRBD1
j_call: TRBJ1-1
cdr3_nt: TGTGCCAGCAGCTTATCAGGACAGGGAGGTACTGAAGCTTTCTTT
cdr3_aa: CASSLSGQGGTEAFF

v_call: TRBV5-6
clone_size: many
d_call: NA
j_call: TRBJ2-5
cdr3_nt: TGTGCCAGCAGTCAGGGGGGTGGGGTGGAGACCCAGTACTTC
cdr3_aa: CASSQGGGVETQYF

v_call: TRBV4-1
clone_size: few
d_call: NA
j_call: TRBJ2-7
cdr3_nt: TGCGCCAGCAGCCAAGGATTTGCCTCTAGCGCGAGCTCCTACGAGCAGTACTTC
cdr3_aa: CASSQGFASSASSYEQYF

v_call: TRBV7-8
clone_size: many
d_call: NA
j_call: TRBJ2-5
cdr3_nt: TGTGCCAGCAGACCCGGACGGACCTGGGGAGAGACCCAGTACTTC
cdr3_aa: CASRPGRTWGETQYF

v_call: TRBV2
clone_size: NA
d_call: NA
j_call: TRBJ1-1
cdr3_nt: TGTGCCAGCAGGGCCAGGGGCGGACGGTACACTGAAGCTTTCTTT
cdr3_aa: CASRARGGRYTEAFF

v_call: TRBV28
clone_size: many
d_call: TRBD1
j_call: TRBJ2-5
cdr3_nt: TGTGCCAGCACCAGGACAGGCTTTACCGAGACCCAGTACTTC
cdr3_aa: CASTRTGFTETQYF

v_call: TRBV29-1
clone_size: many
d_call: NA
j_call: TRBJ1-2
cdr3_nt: TGCAGCGCCGAAACGGGGTGGGGCAGGCCCCGCTATGGCTACACCTTC
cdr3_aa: CSAETGWGRPRYGYTF

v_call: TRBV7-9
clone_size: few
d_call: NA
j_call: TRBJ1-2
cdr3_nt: TGTGCCAGCAGCAACCAGGATTTCGATGGCTACACCTTC
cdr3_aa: CASSNQDFDGYTF

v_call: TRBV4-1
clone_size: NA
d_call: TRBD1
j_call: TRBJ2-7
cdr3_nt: TGCGCCAGCAGCCAAGAAAACCCCGGACAGGGGTCCTACGAGCAGTACTTC
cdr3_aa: CASSQENPGQGSYEQYF

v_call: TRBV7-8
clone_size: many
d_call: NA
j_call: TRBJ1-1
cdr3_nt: TGTGCCAGCAGCTTATTTGAGGACAAGAACACTGAAGCTTTCTTT
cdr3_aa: CASSLFEDKNTEAFF

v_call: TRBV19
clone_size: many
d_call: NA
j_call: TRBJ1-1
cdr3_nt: TGTGCCACCCAAAGTGGGGGGTTCAACACTGAAGCTTTCTTT
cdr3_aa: CATQSGGFNTEAFF